The T cell receptor (beta chain) under discussion was sequenced for a study of T-cell memory formation after mild COVID-19. Sample barcodes and UMIs were carried by the TCR alpha and TCR beta cDNA libraries that 5'RACE generated with constant-segment primers. One entry per CDR3 protein, called by TCRdb with MiXCR from the 5' RACE reads. This sample has 400,000 to 450,000 distinct CDR3 sequences, with about a sixth found just once. Germline loops: CDR1 DFQATT, CDR2 SNEGSKA (reference sequence). The CDR3 is 14 residues long. The J segment lost 6 bases and the V segment lost 0 bases, leaving 7 bases of the junction unmatched.

The rearrangement uses TRBV20-1 and TRBJ2-7; 8 bases fit TRBD2. The TCR sequence derives from a man younger than 35 who had mild COVID-19 (a few samples of this study predate the infection). Cell type and time point are not known. Sequencing input: PBMCs or a T cell subset sorted from them (not recorded which). The CDR3 region is CSARDGTRGSEQYF. As DNA, the CDR3 is TGCAGTGCTAGAGACGGGACTAGAGGTTCCGAGCAGTACTTC.